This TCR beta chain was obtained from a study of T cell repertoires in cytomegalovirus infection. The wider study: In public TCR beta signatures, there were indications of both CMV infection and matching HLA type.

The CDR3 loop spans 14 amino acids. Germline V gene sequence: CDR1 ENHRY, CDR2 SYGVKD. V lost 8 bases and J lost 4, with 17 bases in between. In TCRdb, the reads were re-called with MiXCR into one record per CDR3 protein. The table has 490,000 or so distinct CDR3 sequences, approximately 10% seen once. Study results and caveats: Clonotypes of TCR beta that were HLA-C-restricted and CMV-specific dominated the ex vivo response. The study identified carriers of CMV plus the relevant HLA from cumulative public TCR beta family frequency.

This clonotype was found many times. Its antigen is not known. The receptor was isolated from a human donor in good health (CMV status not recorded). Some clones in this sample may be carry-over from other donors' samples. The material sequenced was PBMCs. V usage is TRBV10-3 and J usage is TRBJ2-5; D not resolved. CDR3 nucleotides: TGTGCCATCGGAAAGCAGGCGGAGAGAGAGACCCAGTACTTC. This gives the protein CAIGKQAERETQYF.